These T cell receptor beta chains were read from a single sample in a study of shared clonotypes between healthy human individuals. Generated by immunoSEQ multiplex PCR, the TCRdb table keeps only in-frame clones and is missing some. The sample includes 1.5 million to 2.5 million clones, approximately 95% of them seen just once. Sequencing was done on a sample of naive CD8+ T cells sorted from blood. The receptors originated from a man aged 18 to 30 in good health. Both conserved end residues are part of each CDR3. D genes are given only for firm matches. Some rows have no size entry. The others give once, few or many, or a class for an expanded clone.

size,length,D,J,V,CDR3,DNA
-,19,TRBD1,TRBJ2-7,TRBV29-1,CSVDMSDAPDSRGLGEQYF,TGCAGCGTTGATATGTCGGATGCGCCAGATAGCAGGGGGCTAGGGGAGCAGTACTTC
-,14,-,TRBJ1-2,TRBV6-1,CASSEIVGGGGYTF,TGTGCCAGCAGTGAAATAGTCGGGGGGGGTGGCTACACCTTC
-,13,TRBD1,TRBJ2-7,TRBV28,CASRQGIGYEQYF,TGTGCCAGCAGACAGGGGATTGGTTACGAGCAGTACTTC
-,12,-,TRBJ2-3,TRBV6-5,CASSREGNTQYF,TGTGCCAGCAGCCGCGAAGGGAATACGCAGTATTTT
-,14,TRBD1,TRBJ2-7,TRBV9,CASSEGQGAGEQYF,TGTGCCAGCAGCGAGGGACAGGGGGCAGGGGAGCAGTACTTC
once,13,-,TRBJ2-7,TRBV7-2,CASAGQPSYEQYF,TGTGCCAGCGCGGGACAGCCCTCCTACGAGCAGTACTTC
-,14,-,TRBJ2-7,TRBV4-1,CASSQDDSTYEQYF,TGCGCCAGCAGCCAAGATGACAGCACCTACGAGCAGTACTTC
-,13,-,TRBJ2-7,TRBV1,CTSSPSGRDEQYF,TGCACCAGCAGCCCTAGCGGGAGAGACGAGCAGTACTTC
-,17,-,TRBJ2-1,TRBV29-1,CSVEDLPDSRSYNEQFF,TGCAGCGTTGAAGATCTTCCGGATTCTCGGTCCTACAATGAGCAGTTCTTC
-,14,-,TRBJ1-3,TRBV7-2,CASSLPNSGNTIYF,TGTGCCAGCAGCCTACCGAACTCTGGAAACACCATATATTTT
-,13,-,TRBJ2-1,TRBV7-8,CASSLDGWNEQFF,TGTGCCAGCAGCTTGGACGGGTGGAATGAGCAGTTCTTC
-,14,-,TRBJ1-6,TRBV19,CASAGQLANSPLHF,TGTGCCAGCGCAGGGCAGCTGGCTAATTCACCCCTCCACTTT
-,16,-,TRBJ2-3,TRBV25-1,CASSEWEQPSTDTQYF,TGTGCCAGCAGTGAATGGGAACAACCCAGCACAGATACGCAGTATTTT
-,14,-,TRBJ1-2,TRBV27,CASSSNVGRIGYTF,TGTGCCAGCAGTTCTAACGTCGGACGCATTGGCTACACCTTC
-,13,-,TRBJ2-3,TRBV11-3,CASPYGLRNTQYF,TGTGCCAGCCCTTATGGGTTACGGAATACGCAGTATTTT
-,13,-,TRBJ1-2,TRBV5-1,CASSLEGRNGYTF,TGCGCCAGCAGCTTGGAAGGCAGGAACGGCTACACCTTC
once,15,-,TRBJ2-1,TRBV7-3,CASSLNPGFYNEQFF,TGTGCCAGCAGCTTAAATCCAGGGTTCTACAATGAGCAGTTCTTC
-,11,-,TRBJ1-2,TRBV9,CASRSGRYYTF,TGTGCCAGCAGGTCGGGCAGATACTACACCTTC
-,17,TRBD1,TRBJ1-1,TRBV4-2,CASSQEIGGVLDTEAFF,TGTGCCAGCAGCCAAGAAATAGGGGGCGTTTTGGACACTGAAGCTTTCTTT
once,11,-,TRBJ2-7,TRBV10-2,CASSDGDQPHF,TGCGCCAGCAGTGATGGTGACCAACCACACTTC
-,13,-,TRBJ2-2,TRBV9,CASSTPGTGELFF,TGTGCCAGCAGCACCCCAGGGACCGGGGAGCTGTTTTTT
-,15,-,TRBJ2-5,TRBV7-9,CASSPAQLGEKTQYF,TGTGCCAGCAGCCCCGCCCAGCTGGGTGAAAAGACCCAGTACTTC
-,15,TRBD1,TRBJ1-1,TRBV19,CASSIGWGQGTEAFF,TGTGCCAGTAGTATAGGTTGGGGACAGGGAACTGAAGCTTTCTTT
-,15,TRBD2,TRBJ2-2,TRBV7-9,CASSSSGSDTGELFF,TGTGCCAGCAGCTCCAGCGGGAGTGACACCGGGGAGCTGTTTTTT
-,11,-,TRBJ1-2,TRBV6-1,CASSYGRIYTF,TGTGCCAGCAGTTACGGGAGAATCTACACCTTC
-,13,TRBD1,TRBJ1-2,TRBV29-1,CSVEEGQGDGYTF,TGCAGCGTTGAAGAAGGTCAGGGGGATGGCTACACCTTC